The 24 T cell receptor beta chains presented below share a single source sample, sequenced in a study of blood T cell repertoires in COVID-19. Method: immunoSEQ multiplex PCR; TCRdb's copy keeps in-frame clones and lacks some. The sample lists 200,000 to 300,000 clones, 86% occurring once. Sequenced material: peripheral blood. These receptors came from a man younger than 45 with active or convalescent COVID-19.

V is TRBV25-1 and J is TRBJ2-1, with TRBD2 matching over 8 bases. This CDR3 has 11 amino acids. The germline V gene has CDR1 MGHDK and CDR2 SYGVNS. J gave up 13 bases and V 8 bases, and 7 bases lay outside the gene matches. The CDR3 protein is CASQSGGHQFF. DNA for the CDR3: TGTGCCAGCCAAAGCGGGGGCCACCAGTTCTTC.

This chain joins TRBV2 and TRBJ2-1; 8 bases line up with TRBD1. Germline V gene lookup returns CDR1 SNHLY and CDR2 FYNNEI. The CDR3 runs 15 residues. The V and J ends lost 8 bases and 2 bases, in that order; junction bases with no gene match: 8. CDR3 amino acids: CASVTGQGAYNEQFF. CDR3 in DNA: TGTGCCAGCGTCACCGGACAGGGAGCCTACAATGAGCAGTTCTTC.

This chain joins TRBV27 and TRBJ2-3, with 8 positions matching TRBD1. This CDR3 has 15 residues. V was pared by 5 bases and J by 7 bases, with 11 bases of the junction left unmatched. CDR1 is MNHEY, CDR2 SMNVEV, per germline (reference sequence). CDR3 region: CASSIRLGTGNTQYF. CDR3 DNA: TGTGCCAGCAGTATCCGTCTCGGGACAGGTAATACGCAGTATTTT.

V gene TRBV19 combines with J gene TRBJ1-1; D unclear. Germline-derived CDR1 and CDR2 are LNHDA and SQIVND (reference sequence). Trimming stripped 5 bases from V and 4 bases from J, with 11 bases between. This CDR3 region has 13 residues. The CDR3 region has the DNA TGTGCCAGTAGTGCCGTTGCGGGCACTGAAGCTTTCTTT. It specifies CASSAVAGTEAFF.

The CDR3 region is CASSLGIDEQFF. DNA for the CDR3: TGTGCCAGCAGCTTAGGTATTGATGAGCAGTTCTTC. This chain uses TRBV11-1 with TRBJ2-1; D not certain. The CDR3 extends over 12 amino acids. In germline, CDR1 is SGHAT, CDR2 FQDESV (reference sequence). V was pared by 1 base and J by 8 bases, with 6 bases between.

This chain connects TRBV4-3 to TRBJ2-3, with 7 nucleotides matching TRBD2. CDR3 size: 15 residues. V lost 0 bases to trimming and J lost 1 base; unmatched junction nucleotides: 1. Germline V CDR1 and CDR2: LGHNA, YSLEER. CDR3 DNA sequence: TGCGCCAGCAGCCAAGAAAGCGGGGGCACAGATACGCAGTATTTT. It translates to CASSQESGGTDTQYF.

The V call is TRBV6-6, the J call TRBJ1-4; D is unresolved. The CDR3 is made up of 15 amino acids. The ends were cut back, 2 bases at V and 2 bases at J, with 9 bases in the middle. Looked up from germline, CDR1 is MNHNY and CDR2 is SVGAGI (reference sequence). In DNA, the CDR3 is TGTGCCAGCAGTTACGCGGGTAGCACTAATGAAAAACTGTTTTTT. It specifies CASSYAGSTNEKLFF.

V is TRBV6-5 and J is TRBJ1-5; TRBD1 might be the D (6 bases). The CDR3 spans 15 residues. Trimming removed 6 bases from V and 7 bases from J, with 19 bases in between. The germline CDR1 and CDR2 sequences are MNHEY and SVGAGI. The CDR3: CASSYSIQGTQPQHF. As DNA, the CDR3 is TGTGCCAGCAGCTACAGCATACAGGGAACCCAGCCCCAGCATTTT.

This chain connects TRBV27 to TRBJ1-1, with D possibly matching TRBD1 (6 bases). The V end lost 7 bases, the J end lost 3 bases, and 27 bases lay between the germline ends. Germline V CDR1 and CDR2: MNHEY, SMNVEV (reference sequence). The CDR3 is 18 amino acids. CDR3 DNA sequence: TGTGCCAGCACCCCTCTAGGGGCTATTACAGGGAGATACACTGAAGCTTTCTTT. It translates to CASTPLGAITGRYTEAFF.

The chain couples TRBV27 to TRBJ1-6; TRBD1 is a possible D gene (5 bases). The V end lost 2 bases, the J end lost 4 bases, and 12 bases lay between the germline ends. The germline CDR1 and CDR2 sequences are MNHEY and SMNVEV (reference sequence). This CDR3 has 16 amino acids. The CDR3 region is CASSLEAGRYNSPLHF. The CDR3 DNA sequence: TGTGCCAGCAGTTTAGAGGCGGGACGATATAATTCACCCCTCCACTTT.

This clone occurred once. The chain links TRBV15 to TRBJ1-6, with TRBD1 identical over 7 bases. The CDR3 sequence is 14 residues long. The germline CDR1 and CDR2 sequences are LNHNV and YYDKDF (reference sequence). Germline trimming cut 5 bases from V and 8 bases from J; bases unmatched to any gene: 6. The chain's CDR3 is CATSGGQLDSPLHF. The CDR3 bases are TGTGCCACCAGCGGGGGACAGCTCGATTCACCCCTCCACTTT.

V gene TRBV4-2 combines with J gene TRBJ2-1; 10 bases map to TRBD1. The junction had 9 bases not matched to a gene; V was cut back by 4 bases and J by 9 bases. This CDR3 region has 15 residues. Per germline, CDR1 LGHNA and CDR2 YNFKEQ. CDR3 residues: CASSPRTGGGPEQFF. The CDR3 coding sequence is TGTGCCAGCAGCCCAAGGACAGGGGGTGGGCCTGAGCAGTTCTTC.

The chain employs TRBV3-1 (or the pseudogene TRBV3-2) and TRBJ1-2; 8 bases match TRBD1. CDR1 is LGHDT, CDR2 YNNKEL, per germline (reference sequence). This CDR3 spans 16 amino acids. Trimming at V came to 6 bases and at J to 8 bases, leaving 17 bases not matched to a gene. CDR3 protein: CASRFNSGGAVSGYTF. CDR3 coding DNA: TGTGCCAGCAGATTCAATTCAGGGGGCGCGGTCTCCGGCTACACCTTC.

The chain links TRBV6-5 to TRBJ1-5; possible D gene TRBD1, 6 bases. V was shortened by 6 bases and J by 5 bases, with 14 bases between the two germline ends. Per the germline V gene, CDR1 is MNHEY and CDR2 is SVGAGI. The CDR3 has 14 amino acids. The DNA of the CDR3 is TGTGCCAGCAGGCACAGGGATTCGTATCAGCCCCAGCATTTT. It yields the protein CASRHRDSYQPQHF.

The CDR3 DNA reads as TGTGCCAGTAGCGGAAAGTCGGAGAGCTCCTATAATTCACCCCTCCACTTT. It translates to CASSGKSESSYNSPLHF. This chain connects TRBV19 to TRBJ1-6; no firm D call. Per the germline V gene, CDR1 is LNHDA and CDR2 is SQIVND (reference sequence). Trimming pared 6 bases from V and 0 bases from J, leaving 15 bases between. The CDR3 spans 17 residues.

This chain uses TRBV9 with TRBJ2-2; 10 bases fit TRBD2. Germline V gene lookup returns CDR1 SGDLS and CDR2 YYNGEE. J was trimmed by 4 bases and V by 0 bases; bases with no gene match: 6. The CDR3 has 17 residues. CDR3 residues: CASSVEAGGLSTGELFF. The CDR3 DNA sequence: TGTGCCAGCAGCGTAGAAGCGGGGGGGCTCTCCACCGGGGAGCTGTTTTTT.

This sequence joins TRBV27 and TRBJ2-7, with TRBD2 identical over 13 bases. The length of the CDR3 is 18 residues. Germline values: CDR1 MNHEY, CDR2 SMNVEV (reference sequence). V was clipped by 5 bases and J by 1 base; unmatched bases: 11. The CDR3 nucleotides read TGTGCCAGCAGTACCACGACTAGCGGGGGGTCAAAGTCCTACGAGCAGTACTTC. This encodes CASSTTTSGGSKSYEQYF.

This sequence joins TRBV14 and TRBJ2-2; unclear D gene. This CDR3 is 13 amino acids long. Germline loops: CDR1 SGHDN, CDR2 FVKESK. The V gene lost 3 bases and the J gene lost 3 bases, with 5 bases spanning the gap. In DNA, the CDR3 is TGTGCCAGCAGCCATTGGCACACCGGGGAGCTGTTTTTT. This codes for CASSHWHTGELFF.

This sequence joins TRBV2 and TRBJ2-5; 10 bases are shared with TRBD1. The CDR3 has 14 residues. Unmatched junction bases numbered 11, after V lost 3 bases and J lost 13 bases. The germline gives CDR1 SNHLY, CDR2 FYNNEI. The CDR3 is CASSDPGQGIILYF. The CDR3 DNA reads as TGTGCCAGCAGTGACCCGGGACAGGGGATAATACTGTACTTC.

The chain has TRBV7-9 and TRBJ2-5, with 11 nucleotides matching TRBD2. Germline-derived CDR1 and CDR2 are SEHNR and FQNEAQ (reference sequence). Losses at the gene ends were 5 bases for V and 3 bases for J; bases not matched to a gene: 2. This CDR3 spans 14 amino acids. The CDR3 sequence: CASSRSGGEETQYF. The CDR3 DNA reads as TGTGCCAGCAGCCGTAGCGGGGGGGAAGAGACCCAGTACTTC.

This clone was counted many times. V gene TRBV12-3 or TRBV12-4 combines with J gene TRBJ1-1; a possible D gene is TRBD1 (5 bases). The CDR3 sequence is 13 residues long. V was shortened by 10 bases and J by 1 base, with 13 bases between the two germline ends. In DNA, the CDR3 is TGTGCCACCCGGGGGTCTGGGAACACTGAAGCTTTCTTT. Its translation: CATRGSGNTEAFF.

V and J are TRBV18 and TRBJ1-6, with 7 bases matching TRBD1. The V gene end was trimmed by 5 bases and the J gene end by 5 bases; junction bases not matched to a gene: 3. The CDR3 consists of 14 residues. Germline-derived CDR1 and CDR2 are KGHSH and LQKENI. CDR3 amino acids: CASSTGQNNSPLHF. The CDR3 region has the DNA TGTGCCAGCTCAACGGGACAGAATAATTCACCCCTCCACTTT.

The rearrangement uses TRBV9 and TRBJ1-1; D not certain. Germline CDR1 is SGDLS and CDR2 is YYNGEE. The CDR3 consists of 13 residues. The V end was cut by 0 bases, the J end by 2 bases, with 5 bases between. Here the CDR3 reads CASSVELNTEAFF. DNA for the CDR3: TGTGCCAGCAGCGTAGAACTAAACACTGAAGCTTTCTTT.

The rearrangement links TRBV3-1 (or the pseudogene TRBV3-2) to TRBJ2-7, with D tentatively TRBD2 (5 bases). V shed 0 bases and J shed 7 bases, with 13 bases lying between them. The CDR3 contains 14 residues. Germline V lookup: CDR1 LGHDT, CDR2 YNNKEL (reference sequence). Here the CDR3 reads CASSQEVSRGEQYF. As DNA, the CDR3 is TGTGCCAGCAGCCAAGAGGTCTCACGCGGGGAGCAGTACTTC.